A selection of T cell receptor beta chains follows, all from one sample in a study of CD8 T cells in Susac syndrome. Via MiXCR, TCRdb re-called the immunoSEQ multiplex PCR reads, giving one row per CDR3 protein. The sample records under 250,000 distinct CDR3 sequences, around 93% being singletons. The sequenced sample consisted of CD4+ T cells from PBMCs. Receptor source: a human donor with Susac syndrome. The CDR3 runs from the conserved cysteine through the conserved F or W. The D gene is left open where the match is weak. Not every row has a clone size; where given, it reads once, few, many or a size class.

j_call v_call clone_size d_call cdr3_aa cdr3_nt
TRBJ1-1 TRBV7-9 - - CASSWDYGGNTEAFF TGTGCCAGCAGCTGGGACTACGGGGGGAACACTGAAGCTTTCTTT
TRBJ2-3 TRBV19 once TRBD2 CASSTPGTSGSTDTQYF TGTGCCAGTAGTACCCCCGGGACTAGCGGATCAACAGATACGCAGTATTTT
TRBJ1-2 TRBV6-5 - - CASSPGADYGYTF TGTGCCAGCAGTCCCGGGGCTGACTATGGCTACACCTTC
TRBJ2-7 TRBV5-1 once TRBD2 CAIPKGCRGGRIHEQYF TGCGCCATCCCGAAAGGCTGCCGGGGGGGGCGCATTCACGAGCAGTACTTC
TRBJ1-2 TRBV5-4 - - CASSSFGTPAWGYTF TGTGCCAGCAGCTCCTTCGGGACACCCGCGTGGGGCTACACCTTC
TRBJ1-2 TRBV6-2/TRBV6-3 - - CASSYGPFGGYTF TGTGCCAGCAGTTACGGCCCCTTCGGGGGCTACACCTTC
TRBJ1-1 TRBV12-3/TRBV12-4 - - CASSPQGGQGTEAFF TGTGCCAGCAGTCCACAAGGGGGGCAGGGCACTGAAGCTTTCTTT
TRBJ2-7 TRBV15 - TRBD1 CATSIDRAHEQYF TGTGCCACCAGCATTGACAGGGCCCACGAGCAGTACTTC
TRBJ1-2 TRBV7-2 - TRBD1 CASSLSTGDYGYTF TGTGCCAGCAGCTTAAGCACAGGGGACTATGGCTACACCTTC
TRBJ1-5 TRBV10-3 - - CAIKSQFYSNQPQHF TGTGCCATCAAGTCCCAGTTCTATAGCAATCAGCCCCAGCATTTT
TRBJ2-7 TRBV20-1 once - CSARELGARASYEQYF TGCAGTGCTAGAGAACTGGGGGCGCGGGCCTCCTACGAGCAGTACTTC
TRBJ2-3 TRBV10-3 - - CAISESTGESTDTQYF TGTGCCATCAGTGAGTCAACGGGGGAGAGCACAGATACGCAGTATTTT
TRBJ1-6 TRBV20-1 - - CSARPRDFGEYNSPLHF TGCAGTGCTAGACCCCGGGACTTCGGCGAGTATAATTCACCCCTCCACTTT
TRBJ2-5 TRBV28 - - CASSPGTLRRETQYF TGTGCCAGCAGTCCCGGGACCCTACGCCGAGAGACCCAGTACTTC
TRBJ1-2 TRBV5-1 - - CASSPRAGEVGYTF TGCGCCAGCAGCCCTCGGGCAGGGGAGGTTGGCTACACCTTC
TRBJ2-5 TRBV28 - TRBD2 CASTLGGAKETQYF TGTGCCAGCACCCTCGGGGGGGCGAAAGAGACCCAGTACTTC
TRBJ2-7 TRBV20-1 - TRBD2 CSAAAAGTSGGSHEQYF TGCAGTGCTGCAGCAGCCGGGACTAGCGGGGGTTCCCACGAGCAGTACTTC
TRBJ2-7 TRBV20-1 - TRBD1 CSAQTGSASSYEQYF TGCAGTGCTCAGACAGGGTCGGCCTCCTCCTACGAGCAGTACTTC
TRBJ1-1 TRBV3-1 - TRBD1 CASSQDFGAGGAAFF TGTGCCAGCAGCCAAGATTTCGGTGCAGGGGGGGCTGCTTTCTTT
TRBJ2-1 TRBV4-2 - TRBD2 CASSQEEAGGMNEQFF TGTGCCAGCAGCCAAGAAGAAGCGGGGGGGATGAATGAGCAGTTCTTC